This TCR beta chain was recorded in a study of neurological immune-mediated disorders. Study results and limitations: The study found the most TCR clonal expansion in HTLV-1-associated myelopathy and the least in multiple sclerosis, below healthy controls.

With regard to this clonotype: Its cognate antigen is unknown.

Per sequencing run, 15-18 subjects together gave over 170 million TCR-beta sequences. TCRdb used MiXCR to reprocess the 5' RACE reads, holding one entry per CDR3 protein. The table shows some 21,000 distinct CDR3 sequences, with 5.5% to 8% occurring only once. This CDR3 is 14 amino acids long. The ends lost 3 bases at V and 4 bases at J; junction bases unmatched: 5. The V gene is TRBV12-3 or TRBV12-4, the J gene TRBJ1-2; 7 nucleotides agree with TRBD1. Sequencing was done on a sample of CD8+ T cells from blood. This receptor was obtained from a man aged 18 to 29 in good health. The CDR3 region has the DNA TGTGCCAGCAGTTTCGGGACAGTCCTCTATGGCTACACCTTC. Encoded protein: CASSFGTVLYGYTF.